This T cell receptor beta chain was captured in a study of monozygotic twins with inflammatory bowel disease. Study-level results: Support for a single strong signal or clonotype associated with IBD was absent.

This CDR3 region has 14 residues. Germline V lookup: CDR1 GTSNPN, CDR2 SVGIG (reference sequence). For each CDR3 protein, TCRdb gives one entry from its re-call of the 5' RACE reads, without DNA. The sample has about 450,000 distinct CDR3 sequences. As regards this clonotype: The antigen remains undetermined.

Input material: blood. The chain has TRBV30 and TRBJ1-2. This receptor was obtained from a human donor with ulcerative colitis or Crohn's disease, or a healthy co-twin of an affected twin (not recorded which). CDR3 region: CAWSEGTRIYGYTF. The full variable domain, its missing parts supplied by reference TRBV30 and TRBJ1-2, is SQTIHQWPATLVQPVGSPLSLECTVEGTSNPNLYWYRQAAGRGLQLLFYSVGIGQISSEVPQNLSASRPQDRQFILSSKKLLLSDSGFYLCAWSEGTRIYGYTFGSGTRLTVV.